This T cell receptor (beta chain) was captured by sequencing in a study of Ad26.COV2.S vaccination and SARS-CoV-2 variants. Overall study results and limits: People who got the vaccine or the placebo had similar non-spike TCR breadth. Greater spike-specific TCR breadth was seen in vaccine recipients than in placebo recipients. TCR breadth and depth estimates may have understated total T cell responses.

Treatment meaning: roughly 19 received Ad26.COV2.S at low or high dose, single or two shots; roughly five received placebo; per-sample allocation not given. At day 63 after the first vaccine or placebo injection, samples were drawn. An Ad26 vector that expressed Wuhan-strain SARS-CoV-2 spike constituted the vaccine. About this clone itself: The target antigen is unknown.

Repertoires were generated with immunoSEQ multiplex PCR, while TCRdb's copy carries only in-frame clones and drops some. The table lists a few hundred thousand clones, about nine tenths of them singletons. Sequencing was performed on peripheral blood, taken in a trial of Ad26.COV2.S vaccine versus placebo. This sequence was found in a person between 18 and 59 years old who received the Ad26.COV2.S COVID-19 vaccine or a placebo.

Here the CDR3 DNA reads TGCGCCAGCTTGGGAGACGGAGGGAACACTGAAGCTTTCTTT. Amino acid sequence: CASLGDGGNTEAFF. The J gene is TRBJ1-1, the V gene TRBV5-1; D is undetermined. The CDR3 consists of 14 residues. The germline V gene has CDR1 SGHRS and CDR2 YFSETQ. V gave up 7 bases and J gave up 1 base, with 14 bases separating them.